This T cell receptor beta chain was sequenced in a study of cytomegalovirus exposure and HLA in healthy donors. The germline V gene has CDR1 SGHTA and CDR2 FQGNSA. The CDR3 has 16 amino acids. Comment on this clone: At one boundary the junction diverges from the germline segment, which might be a read error.

Both 60 Vbeta primers and 13 Jbeta primers went into the PCR. The data were produced by immunoSEQ multiplex PCR, yet TCRdb's version contains in-frame clones alone and is incomplete. The sample records approximately 100,000 clones, 82% being singletons. The clonotype originates from a man in his fifties or sixties in good health and CMV-seronegative. Sequencing input: PBMCs. This rearrangement joins TRBV7-2 to TRBJ2-7; 7 positions match TRBD2. As DNA, the CDR3 is TGTGCCAGCAGCATAGCATCCGGGGGAGGGCCCTACGAGCAGTACTTC. Encoded protein: CASSIASGGGPYEQYF.